These T cell receptor beta chains were read from a single sample in a study of control samples from healthy donors and cancer patients. Here immunoSEQ multiplex PCR was the method, and the copy in TCRdb shows in-frame clones only, minus some. The table shows 100,000 to 110,000 clones, with 87% occurring only once. Material for sequencing was blood. The receptors originated from a woman between 50 and 59 years old in good health. The CDR3 runs from the conserved cysteine through the conserved F or W. Fields, in order: clone size, J gene, CDR3 length, D gene, V gene, CDR3 protein, CDR3 DNA. The D gene is left open where the match is weak. Size is omitted from some rows. Given values are once, few, many or a class for expanded clones.

clone_size: .
j_call: TRBJ1-1
cdr3_length: 16
d_call: .
v_call: TRBV11-2
cdr3_aa: CASSLDLGSVGTEAFF
cdr3_nt: TGTGCCAGCAGCTTAGACCTAGGGTCAGTAGGCACTGAAGCTTTCTTT

clone_size: once
j_call: TRBJ2-1
cdr3_length: 15
d_call: .
v_call: TRBV6-5
cdr3_aa: CASSYAGQSYNEQFF
cdr3_nt: TGTGCCAGCAGTTACGCGGGACAGAGCTACAATGAGCAGTTCTTC

clone_size: .
j_call: TRBJ2-1
cdr3_length: 14
d_call: .
v_call: TRBV29-1
cdr3_aa: CSVEGGQNNNEQFF
cdr3_nt: TGCAGCGTTGAGGGGGGACAAAATAACAATGAGCAGTTCTTC

clone_size: once
j_call: TRBJ1-1
cdr3_length: 12
d_call: .
v_call: TRBV7-8
cdr3_aa: CASTGGNTEAFF
cdr3_nt: TGTGCCAGCACCGGGGGGAACACTGAAGCTTTCTTT

clone_size: once
j_call: TRBJ1-3
cdr3_length: 15
d_call: TRBD1
v_call: TRBV10-3
cdr3_aa: CAIRDRGLSGNTIYF
cdr3_nt: TGTGCCATCAGGGACAGGGGGCTCTCTGGAAACACCATATATTTT

clone_size: .
j_call: TRBJ2-3
cdr3_length: 11
d_call: .
v_call: TRBV5-1
cdr3_aa: CASSLTDTQYF
cdr3_nt: TGCGCCAGCAGCTTAACAGATACGCAGTATTTT

clone_size: .
j_call: TRBJ2-5
cdr3_length: 14
d_call: TRBD1
v_call: TRBV24-1
cdr3_aa: CATSERQGQETQYF
cdr3_nt: TGTGCCACCAGTGAGCGACAGGGCCAAGAGACCCAGTACTTC

clone_size: once
j_call: TRBJ2-1
cdr3_length: 16
d_call: TRBD2
v_call: TRBV5-6
cdr3_aa: CASSLALGGSYNEQFF
cdr3_nt: TGTGCCAGCAGCTTGGCTTTGGGGGGGAGCTACAATGAGCAGTTCTTC

clone_size: .
j_call: TRBJ1-3
cdr3_length: 15
d_call: .
v_call: TRBV7-2
cdr3_aa: CASSIQAPSGNTIYF
cdr3_nt: TGTGCCAGCAGCATACAGGCTCCCTCTGGAAACACCATATATTTT

clone_size: once
j_call: TRBJ2-3
cdr3_length: 15
d_call: TRBD2
v_call: TRBV3-1/TRBV3-2
cdr3_aa: CASSNRDYLIDTQYF
cdr3_nt: TGTGCCAGCAGCAACCGGGACTACTTAATAGATACGCAGTATTTT

clone_size: .
j_call: TRBJ2-7
cdr3_length: 10
d_call: .
v_call: TRBV2
cdr3_aa: CASSLGDLYF
cdr3_nt: TGTGCCAGCAGCCTCGGAGACCTGTACTTC

clone_size: once
j_call: TRBJ1-1
cdr3_length: 13
d_call: .
v_call: TRBV9
cdr3_aa: CASSVVKGTEAFF
cdr3_nt: TGTGCCAGCAGCGTAGTTAAGGGCACTGAAGCTTTCTTT

clone_size: .
j_call: TRBJ1-2
cdr3_length: 15
d_call: .
v_call: TRBV3-1/TRBV3-2
cdr3_aa: CASSPTRVFERGYTF
cdr3_nt: TGTGCCAGCAGCCCTACAAGAGTGTTTGAGCGCGGCTACACCTTC

clone_size: .
j_call: TRBJ2-2
cdr3_length: 14
d_call: .
v_call: TRBV7-3
cdr3_aa: CASSTTGLTGELFF
cdr3_nt: TGTGCCAGCAGCACCACCGGGCTCACCGGGGAGCTGTTTTTT

clone_size: .
j_call: TRBJ2-3
cdr3_length: 14
d_call: .
v_call: TRBV19
cdr3_aa: CASSPLGGPTTQYF
cdr3_nt: TGTGCCAGTAGTCCACTGGGGGGCCCCACTACGCAGTATTTT

clone_size: .
j_call: TRBJ1-1
cdr3_length: 13
d_call: .
v_call: TRBV18
cdr3_aa: CASSHETVNEAFF
cdr3_nt: TGTGCCAGCTCACACGAGACAGTAAATGAAGCTTTCTTT

clone_size: few
j_call: TRBJ2-7
cdr3_length: 15
d_call: .
v_call: TRBV30
cdr3_aa: CAWEPGAGIKYEQYF
cdr3_nt: TGTGCCTGGGAACCCGGGGCAGGGATAAAATACGAGCAGTACTTC

clone_size: few
j_call: TRBJ2-5
cdr3_length: 13
d_call: TRBD2
v_call: TRBV2
cdr3_aa: CALAGGQGETQYF
cdr3_nt: TGTGCCCTAGCGGGGGGGCAGGGAGAGACCCAGTACTTC

clone_size: .
j_call: TRBJ1-1
cdr3_length: 12
d_call: .
v_call: TRBV10-2
cdr3_aa: CASSELNTEAFF
cdr3_nt: TGCGCCAGCAGTGAGTTGAACACTGAAGCTTTCTTT

clone_size: .
j_call: TRBJ2-2
cdr3_length: 15
d_call: .
v_call: TRBV4-3
cdr3_aa: CASSRIADNTGELFF
cdr3_nt: TGCGCCAGCAGCCGAATAGCAGATAACACCGGGGAGCTGTTTTTT

clone_size: .
j_call: TRBJ2-3
cdr3_length: 14
d_call: .
v_call: TRBV5-1
cdr3_aa: CASSPPTPTDTQYF
cdr3_nt: TGCGCCAGCAGCCCCCCTACTCCCACAGATACGCAGTATTTT

clone_size: once
j_call: TRBJ1-3
cdr3_length: 15
d_call: .
v_call: TRBV7-2
cdr3_aa: CASSRLPSSGNTIYF
cdr3_nt: TGTGCCAGCAGCCGGCTTCCGAGCTCTGGAAACACCATATATTTT

clone_size: .
j_call: TRBJ2-5
cdr3_length: 13
d_call: .
v_call: TRBV15
cdr3_aa: CATSERLGGPQYF
cdr3_nt: TGTGCCACCAGCGAGAGACTCGGGGGACCCCAGTACTTC

clone_size: .
j_call: TRBJ1-1
cdr3_length: 15
d_call: .
v_call: TRBV3-1/TRBV3-2
cdr3_aa: CASSQSISGRSEAFF
cdr3_nt: TGTGCCAGCAGCCAAAGTATCTCCGGACGGAGTGAAGCTTTCTTT

clone_size: .
j_call: TRBJ2-5
cdr3_length: 13
d_call: TRBD1
v_call: TRBV5-4
cdr3_aa: CASSIVPGQGGNF
cdr3_nt: TGTGCCAGCAGCATCGTCCCGGGACAGGGTGGGAACTTC

clone_size: .
j_call: TRBJ2-5
cdr3_length: 18
d_call: .
v_call: TRBV19
cdr3_aa: CASRVVVWDAKTAETQYF
cdr3_nt: TGTGCCAGTAGGGTTGTAGTGTGGGACGCAAAAACGGCAGAGACCCAGTACTTC

clone_size: few
j_call: TRBJ2-1
cdr3_length: 13
d_call: .
v_call: TRBV9
cdr3_aa: CASTQKGYNEQFF
cdr3_nt: TGTGCCAGCACCCAAAAGGGATACAATGAGCAGTTCTTC